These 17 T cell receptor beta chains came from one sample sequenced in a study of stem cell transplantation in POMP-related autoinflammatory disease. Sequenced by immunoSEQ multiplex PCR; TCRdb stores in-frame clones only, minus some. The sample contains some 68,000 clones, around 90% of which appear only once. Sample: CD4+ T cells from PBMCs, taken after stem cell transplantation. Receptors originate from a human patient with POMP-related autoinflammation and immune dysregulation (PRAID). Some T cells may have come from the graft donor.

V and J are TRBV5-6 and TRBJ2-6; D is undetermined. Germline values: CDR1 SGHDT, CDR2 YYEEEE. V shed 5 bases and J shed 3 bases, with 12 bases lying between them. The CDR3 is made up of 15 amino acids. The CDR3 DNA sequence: TGTGCCAGCAGAAAAGAGTCGTTTGGGGCCAACGTCCTGACTTTC. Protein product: CASRKESFGANVLTF.

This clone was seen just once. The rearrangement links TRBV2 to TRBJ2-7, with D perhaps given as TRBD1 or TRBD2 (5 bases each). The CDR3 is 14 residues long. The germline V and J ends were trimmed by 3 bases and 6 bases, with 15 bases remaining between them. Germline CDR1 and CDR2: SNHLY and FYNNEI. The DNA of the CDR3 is TGTGCCAGCAGTGATATCCCGGGGCTAGCCGAGCAGTACTTC. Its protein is CASSDIPGLAEQYF. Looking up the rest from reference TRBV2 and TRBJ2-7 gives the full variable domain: EPEVTQTPSHQVTQMGQEVILRCVPISNHLYFYWYRQILGQKVEFLVSFYNNEISEKSEIFDDQFSVERPDGSNFTLKIRSTKLEDSAMYFCASSDIPGLAEQYFGPGTRLTVT.

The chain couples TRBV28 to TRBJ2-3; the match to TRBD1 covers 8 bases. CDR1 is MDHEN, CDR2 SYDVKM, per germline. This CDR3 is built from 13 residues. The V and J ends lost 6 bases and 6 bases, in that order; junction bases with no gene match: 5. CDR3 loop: CASRWTGMDTQYF. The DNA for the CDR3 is TGTGCCAGCAGGTGGACAGGGATGGATACGCAGTATTTT.

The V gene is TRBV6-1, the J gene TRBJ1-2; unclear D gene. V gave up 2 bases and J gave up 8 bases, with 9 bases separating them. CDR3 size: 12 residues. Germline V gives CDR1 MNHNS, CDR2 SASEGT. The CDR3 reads CASSESISGYTF. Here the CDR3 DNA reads TGTGCCAGCAGTGAATCCATAAGCGGCTACACCTTC.

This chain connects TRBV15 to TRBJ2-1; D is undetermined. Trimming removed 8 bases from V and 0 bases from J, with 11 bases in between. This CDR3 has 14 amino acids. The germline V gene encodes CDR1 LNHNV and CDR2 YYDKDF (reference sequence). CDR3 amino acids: CATGQTYSYNEQFF. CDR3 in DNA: TGTGCCACCGGGCAGACCTACTCCTACAATGAGCAGTTCTTC.

This chain's CDR3 is CASSDRAVGETQYF. The CDR3 DNA reads as TGTGCCAGCAGTGACAGGGCGGTGGGAGAGACCCAGTACTTC. The rearrangement joins TRBV6-1 to TRBJ2-5, with D possibly being TRBD1 (5 bases). Germline lookup yields CDR1 MNHNS and CDR2 SASEGT. The CDR3 has 14 amino acids. Trimming took 3 bases from V and 4 from J, leaving 12 bases between them.

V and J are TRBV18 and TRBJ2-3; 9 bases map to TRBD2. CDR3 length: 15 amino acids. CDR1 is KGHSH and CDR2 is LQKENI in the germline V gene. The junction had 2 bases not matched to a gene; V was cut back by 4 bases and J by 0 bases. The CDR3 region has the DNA TGTGCCAGCTCACGGGGACTAGCTAGCACAGATACGCAGTATTTT. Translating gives CASSRGLASTDTQYF.

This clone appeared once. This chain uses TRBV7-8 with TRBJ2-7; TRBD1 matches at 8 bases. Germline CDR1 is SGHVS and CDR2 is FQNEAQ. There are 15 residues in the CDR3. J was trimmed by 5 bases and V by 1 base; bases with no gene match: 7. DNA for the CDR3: TGTGCCAGCAGCTTAGAGCGACAGGGGCCCAACGAGCAGTACGTC. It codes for CASSLERQGPNEQYV.

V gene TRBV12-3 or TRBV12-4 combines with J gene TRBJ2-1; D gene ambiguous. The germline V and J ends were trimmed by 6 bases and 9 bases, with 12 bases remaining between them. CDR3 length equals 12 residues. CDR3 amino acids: CASRNLGSEQFF. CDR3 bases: TGTGCCAGCAGGAACCTAGGAAGTGAGCAGTTCTTC.

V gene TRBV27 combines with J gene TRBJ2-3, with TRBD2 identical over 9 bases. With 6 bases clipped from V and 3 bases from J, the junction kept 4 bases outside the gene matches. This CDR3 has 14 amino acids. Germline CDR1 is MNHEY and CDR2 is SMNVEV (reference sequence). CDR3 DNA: TGTGCCAGCAGAGCAGCGGGAGGAACAGATACGCAGTATTTT. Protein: CASRAAGGTDTQYF.

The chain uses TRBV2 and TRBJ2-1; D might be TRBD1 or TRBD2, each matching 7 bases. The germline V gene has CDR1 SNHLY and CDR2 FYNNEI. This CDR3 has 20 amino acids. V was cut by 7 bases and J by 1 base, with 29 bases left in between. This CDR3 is CASNPVWGQRAGRSYNEQFF. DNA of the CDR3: TGTGCCAGCAACCCCGTGTGGGGACAGAGAGCGGGACGGTCCTACAATGAGCAGTTCTTC.

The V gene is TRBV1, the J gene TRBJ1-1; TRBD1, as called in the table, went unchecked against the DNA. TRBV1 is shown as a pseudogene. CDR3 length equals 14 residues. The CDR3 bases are TGCACCAGCAGCCAAGGACAGATGAACACTGAAGCTTTCTTT. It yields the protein CTSSQGQMNTEAFF.

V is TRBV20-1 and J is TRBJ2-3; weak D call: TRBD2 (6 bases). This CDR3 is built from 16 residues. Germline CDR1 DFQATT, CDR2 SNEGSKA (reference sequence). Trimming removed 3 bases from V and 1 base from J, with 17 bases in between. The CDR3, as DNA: TGCAGTGCTAGTGATTTGGGGGGTAGAGGCACAGATACGCAGTATTTT. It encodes CSASDLGGRGTDTQYF.

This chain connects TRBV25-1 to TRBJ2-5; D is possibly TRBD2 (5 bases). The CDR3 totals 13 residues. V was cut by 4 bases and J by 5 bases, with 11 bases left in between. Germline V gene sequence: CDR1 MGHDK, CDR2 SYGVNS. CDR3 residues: CASSVAGGETQYF. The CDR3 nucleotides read TGTGCCAGCAGTGTGGCGGGTGGGGAGACCCAGTACTTC.

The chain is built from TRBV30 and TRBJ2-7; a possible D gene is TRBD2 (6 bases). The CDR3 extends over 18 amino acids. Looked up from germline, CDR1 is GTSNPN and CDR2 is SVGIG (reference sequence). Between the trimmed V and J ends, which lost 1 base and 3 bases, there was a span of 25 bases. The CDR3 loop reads CAWSARQRLAPKSYEQYF. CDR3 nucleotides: TGTGCCTGGAGTGCTCGACAGCGGCTAGCGCCTAAGAGCTACGAGCAGTACTTC.

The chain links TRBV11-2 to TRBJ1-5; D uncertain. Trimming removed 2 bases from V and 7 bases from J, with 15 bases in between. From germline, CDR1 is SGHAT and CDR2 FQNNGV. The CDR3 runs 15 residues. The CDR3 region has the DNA TGTGCCAGCAGCTTAAATCCATCCCGTGGGCAGCCCCAGCATTTT. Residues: CASSLNPSRGQPQHF.

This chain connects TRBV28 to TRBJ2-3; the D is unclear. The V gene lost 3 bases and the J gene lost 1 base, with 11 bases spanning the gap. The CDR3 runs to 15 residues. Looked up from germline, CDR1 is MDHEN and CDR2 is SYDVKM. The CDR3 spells CASSFLLGGTDTQYF. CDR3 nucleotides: TGTGCCAGCAGTTTTCTCCTAGGAGGCACAGATACGCAGTATTTT.